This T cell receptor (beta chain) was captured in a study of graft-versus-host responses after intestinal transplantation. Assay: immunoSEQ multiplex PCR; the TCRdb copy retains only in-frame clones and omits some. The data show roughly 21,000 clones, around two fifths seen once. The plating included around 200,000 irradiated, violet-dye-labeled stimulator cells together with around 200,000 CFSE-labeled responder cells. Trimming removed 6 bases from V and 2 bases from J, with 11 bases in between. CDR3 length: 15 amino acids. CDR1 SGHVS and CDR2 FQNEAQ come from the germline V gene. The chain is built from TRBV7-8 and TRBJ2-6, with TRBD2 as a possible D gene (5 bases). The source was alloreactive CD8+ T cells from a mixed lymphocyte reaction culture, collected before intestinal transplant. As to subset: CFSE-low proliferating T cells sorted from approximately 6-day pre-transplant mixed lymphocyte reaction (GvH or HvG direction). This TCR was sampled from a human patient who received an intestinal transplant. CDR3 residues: CASSGELAGANVLTF. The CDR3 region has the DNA TGTGCCAGCAGTGGGGAGCTGGCTGGGGCCAACGTCCTGACTTTC.